Below, 23 T cell receptor beta chains from the same sample are listed, as sequenced in a study of T cell repertoires in cytomegalovirus infection. MiXCR was run by TCRdb on the reads, yielding one entry per CDR3 protein. The table has around 770,000 distinct CDR3 sequences, roughly 28% seen once. These TCRs are of unknown antigen specificity. Here the sequenced sample was cultured CD8+ T cells from PBMCs, taken from culture after CMV antigen stimulation. Receptors were obtained from a human donor in good health (CMV status not recorded). Some clones in this sample may be carry-over from other donors' samples.

CDR3: CASSPQQRGEYNEQFF. The CDR3 bases are TGCGCCAGCAGCCCTCAACAGCGGGGGGAATACAATGAGCAGTTCTTC. The chain couples TRBV4-1 to TRBJ2-1, with 9 bases identical to TRBD2. V trimming: 4 bases; J trimming: 4 bases; junction bases outside the gene matches: 8. The CDR3 has 16 amino acids. In germline, CDR1 is MGHRA, CDR2 YSYEKL.

This clonotype was seen a few times. The chain carries TRBV10-2 and TRBJ2-3; 11 bases fit TRBD2. The V gene's germline CDR1 is WSHSY and CDR2 SAAADI. The CDR3 is 16 residues long. Unmatched junction bases numbered 2, after V lost 2 bases and J lost 1 base. The CDR3 coding sequence is TGCGCCAGCAGTGAGGAGGGACTAGCGGGCACAGATACGCAGTATTTT. Protein product: CASSEEGLAGTDTQYF.

The rearrangement links TRBV6-5 to TRBJ1-1; TRBD1 is a possible D gene (5 bases). The CDR3 has 14 amino acids. Germline V CDR1 and CDR2: MNHEY, SVGAGI. With 7 bases removed from V and 8 bases from J, the gap between germline ends came to 20 bases. CDR3 coding DNA: TGTGCCAGCACCCCGGGGCCGGGACTGCCCGAAGCTTTCTTT. This gives the protein CASTPGPGLPEAFF.

This clonotype has ten or more counts. The chain uses TRBV7-2 and TRBJ1-2; a weak D match, TRBD1 (5 bases). This CDR3 has 16 amino acids. V shed 5 bases and J shed 4 bases, with 20 bases lying between them. CDR1 SGHTA and CDR2 FQGNSA come from the germline V gene. Here the CDR3 DNA reads TGTGCCAGCAGCCCACGTGGGGGTATAATACTCTATGGCTACACCTTC. Amino acid sequence: CASSPRGGIILYGYTF.

This clonotype was seen a few times. The chain is built from TRBV6-1 and TRBJ2-5, with 9 bases matching TRBD1. Germline lookup yields CDR1 MNHNS and CDR2 SASEGT. This CDR3 has 14 amino acids. V dropped 1 base and J dropped 3; count of bases not matched to a gene: 0. The CDR3 sequence: CASSEGTGEETQYF. The DNA of the CDR3 is TGTGCCAGCAGTGAAGGGACAGGGGAAGAGACCCAGTACTTC.

The V call is TRBV5-4, the J call TRBJ2-4; the D gene could be TRBD1 or TRBD2 (6 bases each). CDR3 length: 14 amino acids. Germline CDR1 and CDR2: SGHNT and YYREEE (reference sequence). V was pared by 2 bases and J by 7 bases, with 13 bases between. CDR3 sequence: CASSFRGRGNIQYF. Here the CDR3 DNA reads TGTGCCAGCAGCTTCCGGGGGCGAGGGAACATTCAGTACTTC.

The V gene is TRBV12-3 or TRBV12-4, the J gene TRBJ2-7; no definite D call. Trimming pared 3 bases from V and 2 bases from J, leaving 8 bases between. The CDR3 covers 13 residues. Here the CDR3 DNA reads TGTGCCAGCAGTTTGGACCCTACCTACGAGCAGTACGTC. Translated: CASSLDPTYEQYV.

This clonotype has ten or more counts. This chain links TRBV7-2 with TRBJ2-7; 8 nucleotides align to TRBD1. The J segment lost 3 bases and the V segment lost 3 bases, leaving 7 bases of the junction unmatched. Per the germline V gene, CDR1 is SGHTA and CDR2 is FQGNSA. CDR3 size: 15 residues. The CDR3 DNA is TGTGCCAGCAGCTTGGTGGGACAGGACTACTACGAGCAGTACTTC. The encoded protein is CASSLVGQDYYEQYF.

A remark on this clonotype: This could be a read error, since a much larger clone is one nucleotide away. This chain uses TRBV6-5 with TRBJ1-1, with D uncertain. Per germline, CDR1 MNHEY and CDR2 SVGAGI. The V gene lost 7 bases and the J gene lost 5 bases, with 14 bases spanning the gap. CDR3 size: 13 residues. CDR3 sequence (DNA): TGTGCCAGCATCAACCGCGCCGAGACTGAAGCTTTCTTT. The encoded protein is CASINRAETEAFF.

The V and J genes are TRBV5-6 and TRBJ2-7; the D gene could be TRBD1 or TRBD2 (5 bases each). Germline V lookup: CDR1 SGHDT, CDR2 YYEEEE. There are 14 residues in the CDR3. The V end lost 1 base, the J end lost 3 bases, and 11 bases lay between the germline ends. CDR3 protein: CASSLNEGNYEQYV. The CDR3 region has the DNA TGTGCCAGCAGCTTGAATGAGGGGAACTACGAGCAGTACGTC.

A few counts support this clonotype. The genes are TRBV12-3 or TRBV12-4 and TRBJ2-7; TRBD2 matches 7 bases. CDR3 length: 13 residues. V lost 3 bases to trimming and J lost 3 bases; unmatched junction nucleotides: 2. The CDR3 protein is CASSFTSDYEQYF. The CDR3 DNA reads as TGTGCCAGCAGTTTTACTAGCGACTACGAGCAGTACTTC.

DNA for the CDR3: TGTGCCAGCAGCCTACGGCCGCCCGGCGGGGGTGTAGGAGAGACCCAGTACTTC. This sequence encodes CASSLRPPGGGVGETQYF. The chain carries TRBV7-2 and TRBJ2-5, with 7 bases identical to TRBD2. Germline V lookup: CDR1 SGHTA, CDR2 FQGNSA. V was pared by 5 bases and J by 4 bases, with 19 bases of the junction left unmatched. The CDR3 runs 18 residues.

This clonotype occurred many times. V is TRBV7-2 and J is TRBJ1-1, with TRBD1 as a possible D gene (5 bases). V lost 7 bases, J lost 5 bases, and 8 bases lay in between. Germline lookup yields CDR1 SGHTA and CDR2 FQGNSA. CDR3 size: 11 residues. The CDR3 DNA sequence: TGTGCCAGCAAGCAGGGTACTGAAGCTTTCTTT. Amino acid sequence: CASKQGTEAFF.

V is TRBV27 and J is TRBJ2-1, with TRBD1 matching 7 bases. The CDR3 sequence is 13 residues long. The V and J ends lost 9 bases and 4 bases, in that order; junction bases with no gene match: 6. Germline V CDR1 and CDR2: MNHEY, SMNVEV (reference sequence). The CDR3 sequence: CASGTAEYNEQFF. CDR3 DNA: TGTGCCAGTGGGACAGCAGAATACAATGAGCAGTTCTTC.

This chain uses TRBV9 with TRBJ2-3, with 9 bases lining up with TRBD1. The length of the CDR3 is 15 residues. CDR1 is SGDLS and CDR2 is YYNGEE in the germline V gene. V gave up 7 bases and J gave up 4 bases; unmatched junction bases: 10. This chain's CDR3 is CASQDHRGRADTQYF. The DNA of the CDR3 is TGTGCCAGCCAAGACCACAGGGGGCGAGCAGATACGCAGTATTTT.

This clonotype appeared many times. The chain uses TRBV7-9 and TRBJ2-3; 14 bases align to TRBD2. There are 17 residues in the CDR3. Per the germline V gene, CDR1 is SEHNR and CDR2 is FQNEAQ (reference sequence). V gave up 3 bases and J gave up 5 bases; unmatched junction bases: 7. The chain's CDR3 is CASSFPTSGGARDTQYF. The CDR3 nucleotides are TGTGCCAGCAGCTTTCCGACTAGCGGGGGGGCCAGAGATACGCAGTATTTT.

The chain recombines TRBV27 with TRBJ2-3; a weak D match, TRBD2 (5 bases). Germline V gene sequence: CDR1 MNHEY, CDR2 SMNVEV (reference sequence). Trimming took off 0 bases at V and 7 bases at J, with 11 bases between the two ends. This CDR3 spans 14 amino acids. CDR3 region: CASSLSAREHTQYF. In nucleotides, the CDR3 is TGTGCCAGCAGTTTATCTGCCCGGGAACATACGCAGTATTTT.

V usage is TRBV20-1 and J usage is TRBJ2-5; 10 positions agree with TRBD1. Germline values: CDR1 DFQATT, CDR2 SNEGSKA (reference sequence). The CDR3 contains 17 residues. Trimming removed 4 bases from V and 2 bases from J; junction bases left unmatched: 13. CDR3 sequence: CSAIGSAGQGLQETQYF. CDR3 bases: TGCAGTGCTATAGGGAGCGCGGGACAGGGGTTACAAGAGACCCAGTACTTC.

This clonotype has a single count. The CDR3 DNA is TGCGCCAGCAGCCAAGAGAAATTCACAGGCTCCTACAATGAGCAGTTCTTC. Translating it yields CASSQEKFTGSYNEQFF. This chain connects TRBV4-3 to TRBJ2-1, with D perhaps matching TRBD1 (5 bases). Trimming removed 0 bases from V and 0 bases from J, with 12 bases in between. Germline V gene lookup returns CDR1 LGHNA and CDR2 YSLEER. CDR3 length: 17 residues.

Only a few counts were recorded for this clonotype. This chain links TRBV28 with TRBJ2-2; 7 nucleotides align to TRBD1. J was trimmed by 0 bases and V by 5 bases; bases with no gene match: 21. The CDR3 totals 21 residues. Germline V lookup: CDR1 MDHEN, CDR2 SYDVKM. The CDR3 DNA sequence: TGTGCCAGCAGTGGAAGGGGGTTGGCGGACAGGAAACTTTCGAACACCGGGGAGCTGTTTTTT. Translation: CASSGRGLADRKLSNTGELFF.

This clonotype has just a few counts. The rearrangement uses TRBV15 and TRBJ2-1; D is perhaps TRBD2 (5 bases). Trimming took off 0 bases at V and 0 bases at J, with 9 bases between the two ends. The CDR3 has 16 residues. CDR1 LNHNV and CDR2 YYDKDF come from the germline V gene (reference sequence). CDR3 residues: CATSRDLGSSYNEQFF. The CDR3 DNA follows: TGTGCCACCAGCAGAGATCTGGGGAGCTCCTACAATGAGCAGTTCTTC.

The chain joins TRBV2 to TRBJ2-1; no reliable D call. The CDR3 totals 15 residues. The ends were cut back, 10 bases at V and 7 bases at J, with 23 bases in the middle. CDR1 is SNHLY and CDR2 is FYNNEI in the germline V gene. CDR3 amino acids: CAIMMRLITTNEQFF. As DNA, the CDR3 is TGTGCCATCATGATGCGGCTAATAACAACGAATGAGCAGTTCTTC.

V is TRBV2 and J is TRBJ1-1; the D gene is possibly TRBD1 (5 bases). The CDR3 runs to 12 residues. Germline V gene data show CDR1 as SNHLY and CDR2 as FYNNEI. With 10 bases removed from V and 7 bases from J, the gap between germline ends came to 16 bases. CDR3 protein: CATLTGAGEAFF. The CDR3 DNA sequence: TGTGCCACCCTTACAGGAGCCGGTGAAGCTTTCTTT.